This T cell receptor beta chain was identified during a study of blood T cell repertoires in COVID-19. The overall study: From the United States, Italy and Spain came samples of acute and convalescent COVID-19.

The study recruited people aged 18 to 89 years across approximately 24 US areas. The recovered donors of Cohort 3 showed two negative PCRs, clearance, or symptom resolution. Clones were sequenced by immunoSEQ multiplex PCR, and TCRdb holds only the in-frame ones, with some missing. The sample lists approximately 210,000 clones, about nine tenths seen once, with approximately 2.1% in the top ten. The length of the CDR3 is 14 residues. The J segment lost 3 bases and the V segment lost 5 bases, leaving 7 bases of the junction unmatched. CDR1 SGHDT and CDR2 YYEEEE come from the germline V gene. The chain joins TRBV5-6 to TRBJ1-1; the match to TRBD1 covers 7 bases. This receptor was identified in a young woman who had recovered from COVID-19. The sample comprised PBMCs or T cells enriched from blood (not recorded which). The CDR3 coding sequence is TGTGCCAGCAGTGAGACAGGGATTGACACTGAAGCTTTCTTT. Its translation: CASSETGIDTEAFF.